This TCR beta chain was obtained from a study of T cell responses to AZD1222 COVID-19 vaccine. V lost 2 bases to trimming and J lost 9 bases, with 17 bases between them. The germline V gene has CDR1 SGHTA and CDR2 FQGNSA. This CDR3 region has 15 residues. Here immunoSEQ multiplex PCR was the method, and the copy in TCRdb shows in-frame clones only, minus some. This sample has around 130,000 clones, with about 86% found just once. Concerning this clone: Its antigen is not known.

Study results and caveats: Reports indicate that nearly half of spike-specific TCRs are directed at unmutated variant regions.

The sequencing used peripheral blood, collected on day 0 of AZD1222 vaccination. The chain recombines TRBV7-2 with TRBJ2-1; perhaps TRBD2 as D (6 bases). The receptor was derived from an adult in good health. CDR3 sequence reads: CASSLRGARTSEQFF. CDR3 nucleotide sequence: TGTGCCAGCAGCTTACGCGGGGCCCGCACCAGTGAGCAGTTCTTC.